This T cell receptor (beta chain) stems from a study of blood T cell repertoires in COVID-19. Study-wide context: The samples span acute and convalescent COVID-19 from the United States, Italy and Spain. Sources were T cells, B-cell-depleted T cells, or PBMCs; the material itself was cDNA or gDNA.

In the authors' workflow: Reference gene primer amplification gave nucleated cell count estimates. Here immunoSEQ multiplex PCR was the method, and the copy in TCRdb shows in-frame clones only, minus some. D and trimming come from the DNA, and the V and J calls and clone size come from that table. This table has approximately 75,000 clones, approximately 74% appearing once. CDR1 MDHEN and CDR2 SYDVKM come from the germline V gene. V lost 6 bases, J lost 8 bases, and 16 bases lay in between. This CDR3 spans 13 amino acids. This TCR was sampled from a human donor with acute or convalescent COVID-19. The donor label of this sample is uncertain. Material for sequencing was peripheral blood. The chain has TRBV28 and TRBJ1-1; tentative D call: TRBD1 (6 bases). The CDR3 sequence: CASSPPRQEEAFF. CDR3 DNA sequence: TGTGCCAGCAGCCCTCCTCGACAGGAAGAAGCTTTCTTT.